This T cell receptor (beta chain) was captured in a study of blood T cells in healthy people across ages. V lost 0 bases to trimming and J lost 7 bases, with 16 bases between them. The CDR3 contains 16 residues. Germline values: CDR1 SGHVS, CDR2 FQNEAQ. This clonotype turned up a few times. The antigen remains undetermined. Study-wide points: Diversity estimates from one million T cells were considered underestimates.

A second PCR, run for about 7 to 11 cycles, used a sample-barcoded 5' primer plus a J-beta primer mix. TCRdb reprocessed the 5' RACE reads with MiXCR, giving one entry per CDR3 protein. This sample has around 1,000,000 distinct CDR3 sequences; 30% to 40% occur once, and the top ten carry approximately 14%. This TCR was sampled from a young man in good health. The chain recombines TRBV7-8 with TRBJ1-5; D gene uncertain. What was sequenced was blood. In DNA form, the CDR3 reads TGTGCCAGCAGCTTAGCGAGTGACCGAGAAGGCCAGCCCCAGCATTTT. Translated: CASSLASDREGQPQHF.